These T cell receptor beta chains were read from a single sample in a study of CXCR3-negative and CXCR3-positive naive CD8 T cells. TCRdb re-called the 5' RACE reads; one entry per CDR3 protein, DNA not given. This sample's clone table lists 4,500 to 6,500 distinct CDR3 sequences. The specimen sequenced was naive CXCR3+ CD8+ T cells from blood. All receptors come from a human donor in good health. Some clones in this sample may be carry-over from other donors' samples. Both conserved end residues are part of each CDR3. Each record gives: J gene, V gene, clone size, CDR3 protein. Size tells how often a clone was seen (once, few, many) or the class of an expanded clone, and some rows leave it out.

j_gene: TRBJ2-1; v_gene: TRBV11-3; abundance: .; CDR3aa: CASSPTPGGSYNEQFF
j_gene: TRBJ1-2; v_gene: TRBV29-1; abundance: .; CDR3aa: CSAHGGTNYGYTF
j_gene: TRBJ2-1; v_gene: TRBV4-3; abundance: .; CDR3aa: CASSHGSSYNEQFF
j_gene: TRBJ1-1; v_gene: TRBV5-4; abundance: .; CDR3aa: CASSWGDTEAFF
j_gene: TRBJ1-2; v_gene: TRBV10-3; abundance: medium-sized; CDR3aa: CAISESPAGGYTF
j_gene: TRBJ1-5; v_gene: TRBV12-3/TRBV12-4; abundance: medium-sized; CDR3aa: CASSPPYNTALKHF
j_gene: TRBJ1-2; v_gene: TRBV27; abundance: .; CDR3aa: CASSFRDGVYGYTF
j_gene: TRBJ1-1; v_gene: TRBV5-1; abundance: medium-sized; CDR3aa: CASSLFTVNTEAFF
j_gene: TRBJ2-6; v_gene: TRBV27; abundance: .; CDR3aa: CASSARLNSGANVLTF
j_gene: TRBJ1-1; v_gene: TRBV24-1; abundance: medium-sized; CDR3aa: CATSDSGGKGMNTEAFF
j_gene: TRBJ2-2; v_gene: TRBV20-1; abundance: medium-sized; CDR3aa: CSARTVTGELFF
j_gene: TRBJ2-7; v_gene: TRBV20-1; abundance: medium-sized; CDR3aa: CSARTGGVEQYF
j_gene: TRBJ2-6; v_gene: TRBV29-1; abundance: medium-sized; CDR3aa: CSVKGSSGANVLTF
j_gene: TRBJ2-7; v_gene: TRBV6-5; abundance: .; CDR3aa: CASSLVGTGGYEQYF
j_gene: TRBJ2-3; v_gene: TRBV29-1; abundance: .; CDR3aa: CSVEDLAGASTDTQYF
j_gene: TRBJ2-7; v_gene: TRBV29-1; abundance: .; CDR3aa: CSVSNGYEQYF
j_gene: TRBJ1-1; v_gene: TRBV29-1; abundance: medium-sized; CDR3aa: CSVENGSEEAFF
j_gene: TRBJ2-3; v_gene: TRBV29-1; abundance: medium-sized; CDR3aa: CSVPEEDTQYF
j_gene: TRBJ2-1; v_gene: TRBV4-3; abundance: medium-sized; CDR3aa: CASSSQEGASYNEQFF
j_gene: TRBJ2-7; v_gene: TRBV7-2; abundance: medium-sized; CDR3aa: CASSSHPLTGGFYEQYF
j_gene: TRBJ2-1; v_gene: TRBV4-1; abundance: medium-sized; CDR3aa: CASSSGQGADEQFF
j_gene: TRBJ2-7; v_gene: TRBV29-1; abundance: medium-sized; CDR3aa: CSVVPPRGEQYF
j_gene: TRBJ1-2; v_gene: TRBV27; abundance: medium-sized; CDR3aa: CASSLMGGSLMGYTF
j_gene: TRBJ1-1; v_gene: TRBV5-1; abundance: medium-sized; CDR3aa: CASSPFYGNAEAFF
j_gene: TRBJ1-4; v_gene: TRBV12-3/TRBV12-4; abundance: .; CDR3aa: CASSRQEQNEKLFF
j_gene: TRBJ1-5; v_gene: TRBV29-1; abundance: .; CDR3aa: CSVGQEGSNQPQHF
j_gene: TRBJ1-1; v_gene: TRBV20-1; abundance: .; CDR3aa: CSARDRGGRAEAFF
j_gene: TRBJ2-3; v_gene: TRBV4-1; abundance: medium-sized; CDR3aa: CASSTSGGSSTDTQYF
j_gene: TRBJ2-2; v_gene: TRBV25-1; abundance: .; CDR3aa: CASTPGQLNTGELFF
j_gene: TRBJ2-3; v_gene: TRBV6-6; abundance: medium-sized; CDR3aa: CASSYLGTETDTQYF
j_gene: TRBJ1-2; v_gene: TRBV4-2; abundance: .; CDR3aa: CASSPGQEANYGYTF
j_gene: TRBJ2-7; v_gene: TRBV12-3/TRBV12-4; abundance: medium-sized; CDR3aa: CASSLAPFLSSYEQYF
j_gene: TRBJ1-2; v_gene: TRBV12-3/TRBV12-4; abundance: .; CDR3aa: CASSSSREILNYGYTF
j_gene: TRBJ2-7; v_gene: TRBV12-3/TRBV12-4; abundance: .; CDR3aa: CASRGDRTYEQYF
j_gene: TRBJ2-5; v_gene: TRBV12-3/TRBV12-4; abundance: medium-sized; CDR3aa: CASSLVGVVGTQETQYF
j_gene: TRBJ2-1; v_gene: TRBV20-1; abundance: medium-sized; CDR3aa: CSARDPDRGSWNEQFF
j_gene: TRBJ1-1; v_gene: TRBV29-1; abundance: medium-sized; CDR3aa: CSVERGNTEAFF